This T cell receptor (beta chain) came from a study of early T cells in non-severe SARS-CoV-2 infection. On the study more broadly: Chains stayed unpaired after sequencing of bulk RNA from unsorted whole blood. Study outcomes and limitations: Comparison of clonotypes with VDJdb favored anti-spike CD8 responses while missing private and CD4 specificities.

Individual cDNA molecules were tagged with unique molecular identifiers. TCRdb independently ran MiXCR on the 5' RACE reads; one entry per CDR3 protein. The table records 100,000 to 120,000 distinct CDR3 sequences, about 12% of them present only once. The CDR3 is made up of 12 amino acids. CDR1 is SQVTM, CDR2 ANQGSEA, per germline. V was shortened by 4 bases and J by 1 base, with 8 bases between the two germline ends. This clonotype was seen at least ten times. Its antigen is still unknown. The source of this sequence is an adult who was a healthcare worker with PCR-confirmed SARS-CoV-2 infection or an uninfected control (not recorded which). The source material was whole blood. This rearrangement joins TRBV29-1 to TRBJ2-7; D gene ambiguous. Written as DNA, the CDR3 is TGCAGCGTTGTTCGCGGTTCCTACGAGCAGTACTTC. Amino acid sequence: CSVVRGSYEQYF.